This TCR beta chain was sequenced in a study of cytomegalovirus exposure and HLA in healthy donors. Whole-study results and caveats: The availability of immune exposure information extended only to CMV serostatus. An analysis was carried out later, and it reportedly showed fewer N-insertions in an Asian-associated ancestry cluster than the approximately 710-donor mean. Listed as cytomegalovirus-associated were around 160 TCR beta chains.

The PCR was carried out with 60 Vbeta primers and 13 Jbeta primers. Only in-frame clones appear in the TCRdb table, and some are missing; sequencing was by immunoSEQ multiplex PCR. The sample holds 120,000 to 150,000 clones, 70% to 90% seen once. Remarks on this clone: The antigen is undetermined.

The CDR3 runs 17 residues. The TCR was taken from a middle-aged woman in good health and CMV-seronegative. Specimen: PBMCs. The chain joins TRBV1 to TRBJ1-6; TRBD1 is the table's D call and was not checked against the DNA. TRBV1 is listed as a pseudogene. The CDR3 is CTSSQDSPDSHNSPLHF. CDR3 nucleotide sequence: TGCACCAGCAGCCAAGATAGCCCGGACAGCCATAATTCACCCCTCCACTTT.